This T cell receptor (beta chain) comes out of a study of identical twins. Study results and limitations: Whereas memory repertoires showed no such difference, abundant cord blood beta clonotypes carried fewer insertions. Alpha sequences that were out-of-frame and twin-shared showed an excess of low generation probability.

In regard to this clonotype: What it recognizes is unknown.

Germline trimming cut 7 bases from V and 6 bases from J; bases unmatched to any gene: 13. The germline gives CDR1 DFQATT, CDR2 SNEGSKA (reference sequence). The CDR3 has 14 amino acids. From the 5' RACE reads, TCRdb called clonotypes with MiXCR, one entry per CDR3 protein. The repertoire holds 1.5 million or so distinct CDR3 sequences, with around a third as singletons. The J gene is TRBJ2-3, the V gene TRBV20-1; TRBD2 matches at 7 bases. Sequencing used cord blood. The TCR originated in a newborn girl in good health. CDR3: CSGLGGSIGDTQYF. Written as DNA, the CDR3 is TGCAGTGGACTTGGCGGGAGTATCGGGGATACGCAGTATTTT.